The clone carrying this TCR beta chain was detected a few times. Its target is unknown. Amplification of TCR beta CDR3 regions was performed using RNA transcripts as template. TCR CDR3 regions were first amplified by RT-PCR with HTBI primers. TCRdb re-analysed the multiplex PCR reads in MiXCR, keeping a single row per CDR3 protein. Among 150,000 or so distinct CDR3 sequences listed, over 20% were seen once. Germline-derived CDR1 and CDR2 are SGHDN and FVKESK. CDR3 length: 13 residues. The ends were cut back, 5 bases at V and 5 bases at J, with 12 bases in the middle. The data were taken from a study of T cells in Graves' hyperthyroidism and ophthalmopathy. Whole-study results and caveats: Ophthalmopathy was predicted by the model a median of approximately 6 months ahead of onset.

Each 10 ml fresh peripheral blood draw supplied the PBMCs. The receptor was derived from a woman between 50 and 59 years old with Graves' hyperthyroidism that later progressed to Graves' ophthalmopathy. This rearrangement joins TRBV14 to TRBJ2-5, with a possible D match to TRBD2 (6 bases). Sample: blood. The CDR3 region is CASSKGGFETQYF. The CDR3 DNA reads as TGTGCCAGCAGCAAAGGAGGGTTCGAGACCCAGTACTTC.